This entry features one TCR beta chain sequence. Its antigen is currently unknown. One end of the junction does not line up with germline, which may come from a read error. This entry is derived from a study of cytomegalovirus exposure and HLA in healthy donors. Findings of the study overall: Association with HLA alleles at 0.05 false discovery rate was found for 15,000 to 20,000 TCR beta sequences in a later analysis.

Use of 60 Vbeta and 13 Jbeta primers characterized the PCR. Measured with immunoSEQ multiplex PCR; TCRdb has only the in-frame clones, and not every one. The data show more than 100,000 clones, around three quarters seen once. This CDR3 contains 14 residues. Germline V gene sequence: CDR1 MNHEY, CDR2 SVGAGI. This sequence originates from a woman aged 40 to 50 in good health and CMV-seropositive. Specimen: PBMCs. The chain employs TRBV6-5 and TRBJ2-2, with D perhaps matching TRBD2 (6 bases). The CDR3: CASSYRGNAGELFF. CDR3 DNA sequence: TGTGCCAGCAGTTACCGCGGGAACGCCGGGGAGCTGTTTTTT.